Below, one T cell receptor beta chain is given with its context. Naive CD8 cells comprised CD45RO-negative, CCR7-positively selected cells, excluding terminally differentiated effector memory CD45RA+ cells. The data were taken from a study of shared clonotypes between healthy human individuals. The deep-level immunoSEQ assay was used. Profiling relied on immunoSEQ multiplex PCR, and the TCRdb table lists in-frame clones only, not all of them. The table has approximately 2,000,000 clones, 85% to 95% seen once; the top ten hold about 1.6%. Trimming cost V 6 bases and J 3 bases; bases outside gene matches: 15. The CDR3 extends over 18 amino acids. Germline V CDR1 and CDR2: MDHEN, SYDVKM.

The chain couples TRBV28 to TRBJ2-1; 9 positions agree with TRBD2. Sample: naive CD8+ T cells from PBMCs. This TCR was recovered from a man younger than 35 in good health. Some clones in this sample may be carry-over from other donors' samples. CDR3 DNA sequence: TGTGCCAGCAGCCGTCTTGAGCGGGAGGTTATCATCTACAATGAGCAGTTCTTC. Translating it yields CASSRLEREVIIYNEQFF.